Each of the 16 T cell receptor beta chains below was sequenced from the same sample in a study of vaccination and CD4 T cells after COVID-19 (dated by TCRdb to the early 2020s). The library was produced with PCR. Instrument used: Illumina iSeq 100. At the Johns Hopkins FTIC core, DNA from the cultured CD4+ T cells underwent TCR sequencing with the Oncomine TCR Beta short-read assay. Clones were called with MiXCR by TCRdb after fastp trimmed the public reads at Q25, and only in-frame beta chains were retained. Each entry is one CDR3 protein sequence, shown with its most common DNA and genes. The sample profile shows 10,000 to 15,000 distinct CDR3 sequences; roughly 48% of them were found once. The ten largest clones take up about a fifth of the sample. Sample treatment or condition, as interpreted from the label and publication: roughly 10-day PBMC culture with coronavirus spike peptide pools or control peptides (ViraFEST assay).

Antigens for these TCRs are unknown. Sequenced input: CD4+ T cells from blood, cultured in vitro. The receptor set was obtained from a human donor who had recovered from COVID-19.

DNA of the CDR3: TGTGCCAGCAGTCCGGGACAGATAGAGACCCAGTACTTC. This gives the protein CASSPGQIETQYF. V and J are TRBV12-3 or TRBV12-4 and TRBJ2-5, with 7 positions matching TRBD1. This CDR3 contains 13 residues. With 5 bases clipped from V and 4 bases from J, the junction kept 4 bases outside the gene matches.

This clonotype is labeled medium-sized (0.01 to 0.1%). CDR3 nucleotides: TGTGCCAGCAGCCCTAACGTGGGAGCAAACATTCAGTACTTC. Encoded protein: CASSPNVGANIQYF. The gene calls are TRBV7-2 and TRBJ2-4, with TRBD2 as a possible D gene (5 bases). This CDR3 spans 14 amino acids. V was pared by 5 bases and J by 6 bases, with 14 bases between. Germline values: CDR1 SGHTA, CDR2 FQGNSA.

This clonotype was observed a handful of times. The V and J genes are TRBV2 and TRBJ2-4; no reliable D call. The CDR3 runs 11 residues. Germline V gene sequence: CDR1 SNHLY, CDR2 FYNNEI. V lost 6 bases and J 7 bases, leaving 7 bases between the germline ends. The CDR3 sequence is CASSIQNIQYF. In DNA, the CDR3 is TGTGCCAGCAGCATACAGAACATTCAGTACTTC.

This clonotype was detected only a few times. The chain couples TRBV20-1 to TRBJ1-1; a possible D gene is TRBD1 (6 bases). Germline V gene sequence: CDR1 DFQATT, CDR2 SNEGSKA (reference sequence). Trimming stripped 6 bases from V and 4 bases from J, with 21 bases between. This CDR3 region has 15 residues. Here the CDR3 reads CSASAPSTGRTEAFF. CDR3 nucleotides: TGCAGTGCCTCCGCCCCATCCACAGGGCGCACTGAAGCTTTCTTT.

This CDR3 is CASSLIPGQGSYEQYF. The CDR3 nucleotides read TGTGCCAGCAGTTTGATACCGGGACAGGGATCTTACGAGCAGTACTTC. The chain combines TRBV6-5 with TRBJ2-7, with 9 nucleotides matching TRBD1. V lost 4 bases, J lost 4 bases, and 11 bases stayed unmatched. Germline V gene data show CDR1 as MNHEY and CDR2 as SVGAGI. This CDR3 contains 16 residues.

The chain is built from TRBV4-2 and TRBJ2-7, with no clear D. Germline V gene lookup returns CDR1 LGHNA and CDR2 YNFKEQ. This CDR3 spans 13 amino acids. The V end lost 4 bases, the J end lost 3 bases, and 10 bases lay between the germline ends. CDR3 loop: CASSLEPSYEQYF. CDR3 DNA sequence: TGTGCCAGCAGCCTGGAGCCTAGCTACGAGCAGTACTTC.

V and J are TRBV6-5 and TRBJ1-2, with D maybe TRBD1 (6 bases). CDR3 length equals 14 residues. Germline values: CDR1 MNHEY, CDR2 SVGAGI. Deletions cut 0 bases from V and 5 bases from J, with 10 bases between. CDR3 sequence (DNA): TGTGCCAGCAGTTACTCCCAGGGGTCGTATGGCTACACCTTC. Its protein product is CASSYSQGSYGYTF.

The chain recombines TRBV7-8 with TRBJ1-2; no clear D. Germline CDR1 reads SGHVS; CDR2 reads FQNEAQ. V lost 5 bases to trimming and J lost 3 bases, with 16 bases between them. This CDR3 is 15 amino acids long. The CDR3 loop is CASSGKLKGDYGYTF. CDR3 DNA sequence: TGTGCCAGCAGCGGAAAATTGAAGGGTGACTATGGCTACACCTTC. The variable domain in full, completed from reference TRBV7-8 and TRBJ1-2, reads GAGVSQSPRYKVAKRGQDVALRCDPISGHVSLFWYQQALGQGPEFLTYFQNEAQLDKSGLPSDRFFAERPEGSVSTLKIQRTQQEDSAVYLCASSGKLKGDYGYTFGSGTRLTVV.

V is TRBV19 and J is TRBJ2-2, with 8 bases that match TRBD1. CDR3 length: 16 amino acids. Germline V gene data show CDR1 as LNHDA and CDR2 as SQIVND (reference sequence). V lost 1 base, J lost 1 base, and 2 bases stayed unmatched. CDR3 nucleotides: TGTGCCAGTAGTATAGGAGGGACAGGGAACACCGGGGAGCTGTTTTTT. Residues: CASSIGGTGNTGELFF.

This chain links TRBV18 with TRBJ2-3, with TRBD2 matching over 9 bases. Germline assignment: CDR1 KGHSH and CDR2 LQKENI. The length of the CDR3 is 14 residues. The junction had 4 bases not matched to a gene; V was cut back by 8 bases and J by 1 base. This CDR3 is CASAAGGGTDTQYF. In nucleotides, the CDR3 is TGTGCCAGCGCAGCGGGAGGTGGCACAGATACGCAGTATTTT.

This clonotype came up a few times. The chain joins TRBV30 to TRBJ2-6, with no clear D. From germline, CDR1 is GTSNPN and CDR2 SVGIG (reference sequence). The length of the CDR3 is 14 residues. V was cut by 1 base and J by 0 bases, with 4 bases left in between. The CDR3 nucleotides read TGTGCCTGGAGTGGGGTCTCTGGGGCCAACGTCCTGACTTTC. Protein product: CAWSGVSGANVLTF.

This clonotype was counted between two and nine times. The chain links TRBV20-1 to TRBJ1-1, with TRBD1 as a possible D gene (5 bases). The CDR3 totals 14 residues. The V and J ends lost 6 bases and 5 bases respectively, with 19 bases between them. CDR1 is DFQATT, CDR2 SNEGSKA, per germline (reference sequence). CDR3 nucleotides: TGCAGTGCGCGACGACAGAAATGGGGAACTGAAGCTTTCTTT. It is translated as CSARRQKWGTEAFF.

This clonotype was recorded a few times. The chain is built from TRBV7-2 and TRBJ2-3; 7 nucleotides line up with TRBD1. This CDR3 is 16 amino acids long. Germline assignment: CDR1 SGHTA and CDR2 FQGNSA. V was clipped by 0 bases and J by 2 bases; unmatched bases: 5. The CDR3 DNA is TGTGCCAGCAGCTTAGCGTCGACAGGGTCCACAGATACGCAGTATTTT. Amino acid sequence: CASSLASTGSTDTQYF. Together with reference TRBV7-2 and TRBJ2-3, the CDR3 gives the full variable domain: GAGVSQSPSNKVTEKGKDVELRCDPISGHTALYWYRQSLGQGLEFLIYFQGNSAPDKSGLPSDRFSAERTGGSVSTLTIQRTQQEDSAVYLCASSLASTGSTDTQYFGPGTRLTVL.

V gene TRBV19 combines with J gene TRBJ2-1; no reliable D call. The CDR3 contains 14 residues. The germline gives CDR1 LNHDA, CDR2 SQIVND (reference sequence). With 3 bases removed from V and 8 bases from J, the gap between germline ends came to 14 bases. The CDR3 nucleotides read TGTGCCAGTAGTATGAGGAAAGTTATCGATGAGCAGTTCTTC. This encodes CASSMRKVIDEQFF.

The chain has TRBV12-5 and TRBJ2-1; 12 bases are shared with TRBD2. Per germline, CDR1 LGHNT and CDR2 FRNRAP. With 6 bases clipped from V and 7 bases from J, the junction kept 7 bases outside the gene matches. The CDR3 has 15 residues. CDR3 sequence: CASGSTSGRRNEQFF. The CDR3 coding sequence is TGTGCTAGTGGATCGACTAGCGGGAGAAGAAATGAGCAGTTCTTC.

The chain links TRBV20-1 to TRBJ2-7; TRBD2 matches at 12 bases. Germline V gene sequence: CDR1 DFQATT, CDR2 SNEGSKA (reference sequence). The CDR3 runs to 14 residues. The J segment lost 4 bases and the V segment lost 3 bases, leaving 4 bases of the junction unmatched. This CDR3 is CSARKGLAGYEQYF. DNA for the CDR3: TGCAGTGCTAGGAAAGGACTAGCGGGATACGAGCAGTACTTC.